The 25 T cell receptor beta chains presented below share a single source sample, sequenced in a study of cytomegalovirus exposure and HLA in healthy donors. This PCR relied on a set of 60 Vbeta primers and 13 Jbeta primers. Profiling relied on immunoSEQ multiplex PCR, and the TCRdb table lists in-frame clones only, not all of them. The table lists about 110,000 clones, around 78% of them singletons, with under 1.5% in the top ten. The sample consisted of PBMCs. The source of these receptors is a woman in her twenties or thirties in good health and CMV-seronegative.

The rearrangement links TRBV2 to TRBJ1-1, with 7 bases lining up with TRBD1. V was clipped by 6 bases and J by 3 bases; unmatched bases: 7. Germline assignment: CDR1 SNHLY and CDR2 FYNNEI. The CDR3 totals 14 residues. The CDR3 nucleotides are TGTGCCAGCAGCTATACAGGGGTCGACACTGAAGCTTTCTTT. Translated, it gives CASSYTGVDTEAFF.

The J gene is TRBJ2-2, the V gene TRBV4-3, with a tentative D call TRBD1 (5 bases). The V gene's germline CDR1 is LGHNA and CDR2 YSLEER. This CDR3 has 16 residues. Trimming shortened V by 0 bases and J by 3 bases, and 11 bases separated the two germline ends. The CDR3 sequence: CASSQEGTRDTGELFF. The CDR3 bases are TGCGCCAGCAGCCAAGAGGGTACCAGGGACACCGGGGAGCTGTTTTTT.

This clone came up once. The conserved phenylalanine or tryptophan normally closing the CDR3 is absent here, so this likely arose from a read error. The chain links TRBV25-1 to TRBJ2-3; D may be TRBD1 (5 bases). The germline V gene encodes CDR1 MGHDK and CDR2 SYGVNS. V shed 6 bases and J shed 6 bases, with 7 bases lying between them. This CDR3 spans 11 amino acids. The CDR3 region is CASRSGDTQYV. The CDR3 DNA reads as TGTGCCAGCAGATCAGGGGATACGCAGTATGTT.

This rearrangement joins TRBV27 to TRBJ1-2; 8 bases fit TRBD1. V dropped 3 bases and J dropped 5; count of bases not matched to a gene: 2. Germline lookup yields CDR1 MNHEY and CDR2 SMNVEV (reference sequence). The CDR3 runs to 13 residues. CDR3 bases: TGTGCCAGCAGTTTGGGGACAGGATATGGCTACACCTTC. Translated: CASSLGTGYGYTF.

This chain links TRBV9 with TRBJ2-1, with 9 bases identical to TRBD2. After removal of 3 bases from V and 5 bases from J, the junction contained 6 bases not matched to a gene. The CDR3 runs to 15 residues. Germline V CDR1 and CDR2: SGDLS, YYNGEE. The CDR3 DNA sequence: TGTGCCAGCAGCGCGGCTAGCGGGGCCCACAATGAGCAGTTCTTC. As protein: CASSAASGAHNEQFF.

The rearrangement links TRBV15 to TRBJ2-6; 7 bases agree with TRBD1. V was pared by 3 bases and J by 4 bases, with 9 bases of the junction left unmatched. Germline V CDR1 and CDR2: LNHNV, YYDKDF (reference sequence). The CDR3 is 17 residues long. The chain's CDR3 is CATSSSREGAGANVLTF. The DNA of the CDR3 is TGTGCCACCAGCAGTAGCCGCGAGGGGGCCGGGGCCAACGTCCTGACTTTC.

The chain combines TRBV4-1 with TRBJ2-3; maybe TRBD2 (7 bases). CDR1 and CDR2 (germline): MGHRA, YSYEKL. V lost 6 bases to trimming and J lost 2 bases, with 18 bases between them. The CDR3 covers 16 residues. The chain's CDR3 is CASSDTGGDSTDTQYF. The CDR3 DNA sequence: TGCGCCAGCAGTGATACGGGGGGCGACTCCACAGATACGCAGTATTTT.

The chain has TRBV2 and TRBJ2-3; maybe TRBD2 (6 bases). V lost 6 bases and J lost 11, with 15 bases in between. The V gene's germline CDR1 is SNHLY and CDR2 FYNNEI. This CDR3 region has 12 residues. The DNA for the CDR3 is TGTGCCAGCAGGGAGGGCCCCAGGAGGCAGTATTTT. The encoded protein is CASREGPRRQYF.

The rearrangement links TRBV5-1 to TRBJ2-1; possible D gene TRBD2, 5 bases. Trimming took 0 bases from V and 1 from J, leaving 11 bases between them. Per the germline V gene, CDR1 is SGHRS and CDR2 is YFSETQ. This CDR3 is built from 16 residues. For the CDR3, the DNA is TGCGCCAGCAGCTTGGGAGGGAAAGTATCCTACAATGAGCAGTTCTTC. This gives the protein CASSLGGKVSYNEQFF.

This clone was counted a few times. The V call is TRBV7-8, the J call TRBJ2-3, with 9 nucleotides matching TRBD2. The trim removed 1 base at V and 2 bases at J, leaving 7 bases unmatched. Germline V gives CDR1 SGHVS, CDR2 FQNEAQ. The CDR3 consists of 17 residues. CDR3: CASSLVQRGDPTDTQYF. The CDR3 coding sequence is TGTGCCAGCAGCTTAGTCCAGCGGGGGGACCCCACAGATACGCAGTATTTT.

This CDR3 is CASSQYGTGSTNEKLFF. CDR3 in DNA: TGCGCCAGCAGCCAATATGGGACAGGATCAACTAATGAAAAACTGTTTTTT. The chain is built from TRBV4-1 and TRBJ1-4; the match to TRBD1 covers 8 bases. This CDR3 is built from 17 residues. CDR1 MGHRA and CDR2 YSYEKL come from the germline V gene. Unmatched junction bases numbered 5, after V lost 2 bases and J lost 0 bases.

CDR3 bases: TGTGCCAGCAGCTTACCCGGGGTAGTAGGAGGCTACACCTTC. Amino acids: CASSLPGVVGGYTF. V usage is TRBV11-2 and J usage is TRBJ1-2, with D uncertain. The ends were cut back, 2 bases at V and 8 bases at J, with 15 bases in the middle. Per the germline V gene, CDR1 is SGHAT and CDR2 is FQNNGV. This CDR3 has 14 amino acids.

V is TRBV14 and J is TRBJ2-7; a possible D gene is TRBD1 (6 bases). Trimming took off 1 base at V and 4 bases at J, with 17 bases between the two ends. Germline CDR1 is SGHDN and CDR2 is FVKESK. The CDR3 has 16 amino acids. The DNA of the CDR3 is TGTGCCAGCAGCCAAGTCGGATGGACAGCACCTTACGAGCAGTACTTC. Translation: CASSQVGWTAPYEQYF.

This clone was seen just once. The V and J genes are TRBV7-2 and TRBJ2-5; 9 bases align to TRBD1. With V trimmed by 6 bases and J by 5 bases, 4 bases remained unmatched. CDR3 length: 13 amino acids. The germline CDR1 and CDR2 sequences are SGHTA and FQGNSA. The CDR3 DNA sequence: TGTGCCAGCAGGGACAGGGGTTTTGAGACCCAGTACTTC. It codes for CASRDRGFETQYF.

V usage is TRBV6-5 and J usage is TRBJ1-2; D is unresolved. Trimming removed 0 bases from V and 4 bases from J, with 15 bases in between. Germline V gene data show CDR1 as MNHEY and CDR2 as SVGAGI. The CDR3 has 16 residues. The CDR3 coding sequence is TGTGCCAGCAGTTACTCGATGGCGGGAACTACCTATGGCTACACCTTC. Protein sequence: CASSYSMAGTTYGYTF.

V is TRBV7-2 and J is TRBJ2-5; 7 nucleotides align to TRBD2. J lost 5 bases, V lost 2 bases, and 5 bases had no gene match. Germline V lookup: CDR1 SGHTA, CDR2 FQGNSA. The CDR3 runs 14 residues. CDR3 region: CASSLRRERETQYF. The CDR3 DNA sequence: TGTGCCAGCAGCTTACGGCGGGAGCGGGAGACCCAGTACTTC.

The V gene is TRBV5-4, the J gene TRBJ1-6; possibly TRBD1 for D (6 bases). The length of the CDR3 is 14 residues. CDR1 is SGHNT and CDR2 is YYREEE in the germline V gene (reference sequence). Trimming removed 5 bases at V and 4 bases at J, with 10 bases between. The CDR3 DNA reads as TGTGCCAGCAGATACGGACAGTATAATTCACCCCTCCACTTT. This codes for CASRYGQYNSPLHF. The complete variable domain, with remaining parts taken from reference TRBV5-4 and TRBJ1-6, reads ETGVTQSPTHLIKTRGQQVTLRCSSQSGHNTVSWYQQALGQGPQFIFQYYREEENGRGNFPPRFSGLQFPNYSSELNVNALELDDSALYLCASRYGQYNSPLHFGNGTRLTVT.

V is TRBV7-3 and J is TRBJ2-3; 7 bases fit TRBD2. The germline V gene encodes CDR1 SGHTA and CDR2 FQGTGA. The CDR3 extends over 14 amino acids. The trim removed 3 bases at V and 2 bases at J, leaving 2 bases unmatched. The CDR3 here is CASSFSGNTDTQYF. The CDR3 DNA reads TGTGCCAGCAGCTTCAGCGGGAACACAGATACGCAGTATTTT.

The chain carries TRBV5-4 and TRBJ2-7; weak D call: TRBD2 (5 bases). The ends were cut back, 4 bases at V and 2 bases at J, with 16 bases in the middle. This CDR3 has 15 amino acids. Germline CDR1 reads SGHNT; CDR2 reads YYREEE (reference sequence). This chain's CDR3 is CASSLFAGGTYEQYF. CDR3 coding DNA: TGTGCCAGCAGCCTCTTTGCGGGCGGAACCTACGAGCAGTACTTC.

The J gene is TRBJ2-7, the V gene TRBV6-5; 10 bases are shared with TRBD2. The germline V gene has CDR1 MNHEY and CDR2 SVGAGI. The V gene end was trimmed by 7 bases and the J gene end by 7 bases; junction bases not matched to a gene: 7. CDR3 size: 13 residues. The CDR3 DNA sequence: TGTGCCAGCAAGGTAGCGGGAGGTCGGGAGCAGTACTTC. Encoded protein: CASKVAGGREQYF.

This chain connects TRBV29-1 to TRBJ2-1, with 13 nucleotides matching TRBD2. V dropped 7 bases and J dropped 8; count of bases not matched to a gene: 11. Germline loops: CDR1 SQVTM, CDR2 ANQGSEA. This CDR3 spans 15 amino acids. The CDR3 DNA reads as TGCAGCGCGTTTTCCCGACTAGCGGGAGGCGATGAGCAGTTCTTC. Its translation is CSAFSRLAGGDEQFF.

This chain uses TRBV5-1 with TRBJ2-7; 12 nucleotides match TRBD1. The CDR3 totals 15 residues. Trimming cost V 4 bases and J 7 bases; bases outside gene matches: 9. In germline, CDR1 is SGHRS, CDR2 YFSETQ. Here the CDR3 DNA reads TGCGCCAGCAGCCCATTGGGGGACAGGGGGCAAGAGCAGTACTTC. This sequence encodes CASSPLGDRGQEQYF.

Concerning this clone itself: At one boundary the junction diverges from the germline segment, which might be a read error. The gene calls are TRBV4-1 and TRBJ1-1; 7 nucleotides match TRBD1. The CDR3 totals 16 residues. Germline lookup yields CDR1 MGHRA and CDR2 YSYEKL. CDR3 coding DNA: TGCGCCAGCAGTCAAGGACAGGAGTTCATGAACACTGAAGCTTTCTTT. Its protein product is CASSQGQEFMNTEAFF.

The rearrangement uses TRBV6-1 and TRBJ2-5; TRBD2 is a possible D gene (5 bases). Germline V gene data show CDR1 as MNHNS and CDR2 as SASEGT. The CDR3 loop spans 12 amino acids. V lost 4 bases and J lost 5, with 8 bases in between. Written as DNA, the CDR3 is TGTGCCAGCAGTGCTTGGGAGGAGACCCAGTACTTC. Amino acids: CASSAWEETQYF.

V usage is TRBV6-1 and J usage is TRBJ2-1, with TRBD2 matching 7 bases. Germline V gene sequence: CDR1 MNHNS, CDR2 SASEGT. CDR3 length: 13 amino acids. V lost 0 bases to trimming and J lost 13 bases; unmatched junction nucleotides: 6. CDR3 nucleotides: TGTGCCAGCAGTGAAGCGCGTGAGACTAGCCAGTTCTTC. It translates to CASSEARETSQFF.